Listed below are T cell receptor beta chains from one sample, sequenced in a study of blood T cell repertoires in COVID-19. The data were produced by immunoSEQ multiplex PCR, yet TCRdb's version contains in-frame clones alone and is incomplete. The sample comprises 88,000 or so clones, roughly 90% of which are singletons, and 7% to 7.5% rests with the top ten. Input material: peripheral blood. The origin of the receptors is a man in his sixties with acute or convalescent COVID-19. Each CDR3 is given with its conserved first and last residue. The size of a clone is reported for some rows only, either as once, few or many, or as a class for expanded clones.

clone size	V gene	J gene	CDR3 protein
-	TRBV7-2	TRBJ1-5	CASSLQGPSNQPQHF
-	TRBV7-6	TRBJ2-7	CASSLLPAGGLYEQYF
-	TRBV19	TRBJ2-5	CASSPSRNQGPETQYF
-	TRBV2	TRBJ2-7	CASTSGRSEQYF
-	TRBV29-1	TRBJ2-7	CSAMGTTGFYEQYF
-	TRBV11-2	TRBJ1-2	CASSLDHLRGGYTF
once	TRBV6-1	TRBJ1-5	CASSEFRQPQHF
-	TRBV11-3	TRBJ2-5	CASSLGELAGASTETQYF
-	TRBV20-1	TRBJ1-5	CSASHPGSNQPQHF
-	TRBV5-1	TRBJ2-4	CASRVGAAMMNIQYF
-	TRBV7-9	TRBJ1-2	CASSSSTGGYTF
once	TRBV5-1	TRBJ2-1	CASSLKGDEQFF
-	TRBV9	TRBJ2-2	CASSVQSRPNTGELFF
once	TRBV30	TRBJ1-1	CAWSEGLRGTEAFF
-	TRBV6-5	TRBJ1-3	CASQALSGNTIYF
-	TRBV27	TRBJ2-1	CASSLTSDSYNEQFF
-	TRBV5-4	TRBJ1-2	CASSLVRQGGYGYTF
-	TRBV29-1	TRBJ2-1	CSVVGLTYNEQFF
-	TRBV4-3	TRBJ2-1	CASSQDSRSVVNEQFF
once	TRBV7-9	TRBJ1-2	CASYSPGGDGYTF
-	TRBV30	TRBJ2-3	CAWSGLAGTGSTQYF
once	TRBV5-1	TRBJ1-1	CASKYWVSETEAFF
-	TRBV6-2/TRBV6-3	TRBJ2-7	CASSNPEASYLYEQYF
-	TRBV18	TRBJ2-1	CASSLSRASGSYEQFF
once	TRBV6-5	TRBJ1-2	CANSDRVDGYTF
-	TRBV5-4	TRBJ2-5	CASQGPTGTQYF
-	TRBV12-3/TRBV12-4	TRBJ2-5	CASSPFGETQYF
-	TRBV9	TRBJ2-3	CASSVAGRGTTDTQYF
few	TRBV29-1	TRBJ2-3	CSVVKSTDTQYF
-	TRBV19	TRBJ1-3	CASSPGVGNTIYF
-	TRBV6-6	TRBJ1-1	CASEDSLNTEAFF
-	TRBV6-2/TRBV6-3	TRBJ1-1	CASSYYIPTWAFF